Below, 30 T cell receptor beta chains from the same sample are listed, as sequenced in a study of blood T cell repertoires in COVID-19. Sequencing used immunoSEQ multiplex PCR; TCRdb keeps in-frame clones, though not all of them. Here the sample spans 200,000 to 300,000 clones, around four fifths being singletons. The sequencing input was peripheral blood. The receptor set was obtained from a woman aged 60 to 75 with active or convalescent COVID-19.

CDR3: CASSPRDAGEAFF. As DNA, the CDR3 is TGTGCCAGCAGCCCGCGGGATGCGGGTGAAGCTTTCTTT. The chain employs TRBV5-8 and TRBJ1-1; D not resolved. Germline V gene lookup returns CDR1 SGHTS and CDR2 YDEGEE. This CDR3 spans 13 amino acids. Trimming took off 4 bases at V and 7 bases at J, with 14 bases between the two ends.

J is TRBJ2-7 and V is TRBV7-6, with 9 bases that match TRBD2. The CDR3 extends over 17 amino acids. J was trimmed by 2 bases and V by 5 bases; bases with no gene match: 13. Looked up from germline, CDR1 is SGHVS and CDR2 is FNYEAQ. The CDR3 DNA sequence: TGTGCCAGCAGCCCAAGACCGGGACTAGCTATCCCCTACGAGCAGTACTTC. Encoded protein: CASSPRPGLAIPYEQYF.

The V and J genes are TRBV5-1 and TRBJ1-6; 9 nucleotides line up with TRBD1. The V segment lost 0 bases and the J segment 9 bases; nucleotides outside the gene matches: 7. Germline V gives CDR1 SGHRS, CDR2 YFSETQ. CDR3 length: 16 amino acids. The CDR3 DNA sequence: TGCGCCAGCAGCTTGGCGTTGGACAGGGGCAGTTCACCCCTCCACTTT. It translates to CASSLALDRGSSPLHF.

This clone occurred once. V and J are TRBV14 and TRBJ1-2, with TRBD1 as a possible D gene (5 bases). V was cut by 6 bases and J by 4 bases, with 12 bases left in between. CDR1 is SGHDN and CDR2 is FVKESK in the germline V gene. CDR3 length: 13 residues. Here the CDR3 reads CASSPQATYGYTF. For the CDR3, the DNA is TGTGCCAGCAGTCCACAGGCGACCTATGGCTACACCTTC.

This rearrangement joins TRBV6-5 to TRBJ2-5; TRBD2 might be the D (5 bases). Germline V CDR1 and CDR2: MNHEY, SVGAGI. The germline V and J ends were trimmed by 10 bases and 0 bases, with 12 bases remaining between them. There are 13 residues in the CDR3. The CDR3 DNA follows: TGTGCCACCGGGAAGAAGTACCAAGAGACCCAGTACTTC. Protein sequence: CATGKKYQETQYF.

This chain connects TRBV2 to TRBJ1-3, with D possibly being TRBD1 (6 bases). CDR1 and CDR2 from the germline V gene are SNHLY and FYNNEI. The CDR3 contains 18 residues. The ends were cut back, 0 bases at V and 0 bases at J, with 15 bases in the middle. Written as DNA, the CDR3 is TGTGCCAGCAGTGAAGCGCCGGGGGGCCCTCTCTCTGGAAACACCATATATTTT. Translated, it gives CASSEAPGGPLSGNTIYF.

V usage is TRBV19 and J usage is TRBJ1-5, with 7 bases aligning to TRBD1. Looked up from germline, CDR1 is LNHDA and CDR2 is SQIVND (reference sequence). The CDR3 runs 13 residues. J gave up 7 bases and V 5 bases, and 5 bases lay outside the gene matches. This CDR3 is CASSDRVVQPQHF. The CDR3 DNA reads TGTGCCAGTAGTGACAGGGTCGTCCAGCCCCAGCATTTT.

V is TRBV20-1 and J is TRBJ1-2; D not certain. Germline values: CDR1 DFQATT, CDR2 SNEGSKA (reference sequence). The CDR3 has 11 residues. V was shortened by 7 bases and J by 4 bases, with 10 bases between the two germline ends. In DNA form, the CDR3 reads TGCAGTGTACAGTCTGGCTATGGCTACACCTTC. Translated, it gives CSVQSGYGYTF.

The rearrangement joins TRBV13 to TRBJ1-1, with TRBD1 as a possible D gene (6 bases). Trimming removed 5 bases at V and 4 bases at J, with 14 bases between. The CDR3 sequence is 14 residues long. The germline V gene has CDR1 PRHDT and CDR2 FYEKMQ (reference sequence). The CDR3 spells CASSEGVSATEAFF. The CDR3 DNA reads TGTGCCAGCAGCGAGGGGGTCTCCGCCACTGAAGCTTTCTTT.

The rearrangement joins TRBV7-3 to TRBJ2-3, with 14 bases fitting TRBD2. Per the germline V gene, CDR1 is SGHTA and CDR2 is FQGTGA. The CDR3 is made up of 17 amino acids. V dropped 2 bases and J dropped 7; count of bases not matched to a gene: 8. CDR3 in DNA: TGTGCCAGCAGCTTAGGGACTAGCGGGGGCCTTATGAATACGCAGTATTTT. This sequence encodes CASSLGTSGGLMNTQYF.

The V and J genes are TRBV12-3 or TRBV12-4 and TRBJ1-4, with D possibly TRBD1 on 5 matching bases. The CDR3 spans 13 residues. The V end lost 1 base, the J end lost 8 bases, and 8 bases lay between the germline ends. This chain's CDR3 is CASSLGGVEKLFF. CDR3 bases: TGTGCCAGCAGTTTAGGGGGGGTCGAAAAACTGTTTTTT.

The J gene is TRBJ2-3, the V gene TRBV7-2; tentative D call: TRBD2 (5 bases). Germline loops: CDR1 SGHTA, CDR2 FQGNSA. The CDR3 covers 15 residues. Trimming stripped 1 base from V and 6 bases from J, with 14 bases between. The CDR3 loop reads CASSLVWARGDTQYF. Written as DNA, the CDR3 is TGTGCCAGCAGCTTAGTATGGGCCAGAGGGGATACGCAGTATTTT.

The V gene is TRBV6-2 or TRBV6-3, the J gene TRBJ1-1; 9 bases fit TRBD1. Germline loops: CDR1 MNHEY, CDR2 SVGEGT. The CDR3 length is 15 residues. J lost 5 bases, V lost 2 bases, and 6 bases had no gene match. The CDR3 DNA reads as TGTGCCAGCAGTTACGGGACAGGGTCTGGGACTGAAGCTTTCTTT. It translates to CASSYGTGSGTEAFF.

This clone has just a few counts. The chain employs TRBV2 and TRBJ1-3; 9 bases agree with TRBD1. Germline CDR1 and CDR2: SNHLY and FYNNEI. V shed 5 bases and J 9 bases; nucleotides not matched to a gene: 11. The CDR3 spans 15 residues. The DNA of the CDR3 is TGTGCCAGCAGTCCCCTGACAGGGGGGGGTGGCACCATATATTTT. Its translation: CASSPLTGGGGTIYF.

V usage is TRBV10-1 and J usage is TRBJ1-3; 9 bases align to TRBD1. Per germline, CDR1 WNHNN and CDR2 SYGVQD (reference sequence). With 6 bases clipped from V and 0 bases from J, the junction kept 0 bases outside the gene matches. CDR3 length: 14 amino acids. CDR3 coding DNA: TGCGCCAGCAGGACAGGGGGCTCTGGAAACACCATATATTTT. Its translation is CASRTGGSGNTIYF.

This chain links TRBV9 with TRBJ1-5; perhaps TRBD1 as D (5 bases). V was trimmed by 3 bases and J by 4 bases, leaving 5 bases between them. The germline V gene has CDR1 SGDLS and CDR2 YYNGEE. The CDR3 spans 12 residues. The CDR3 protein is CASSAGNQPQHF. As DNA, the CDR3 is TGTGCCAGCAGCGCAGGGAATCAGCCCCAGCATTTT. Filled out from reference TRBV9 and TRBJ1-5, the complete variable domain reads DSGVTQTPKHLITATGQRVTLRCSPRSGDLSVYWYQQSLDQGLQFLIQYYNGEERAKGNILERFSAQQFPDLHSELNLSSLELGDSALYFCASSAGNQPQHFGDGTRLSIL.

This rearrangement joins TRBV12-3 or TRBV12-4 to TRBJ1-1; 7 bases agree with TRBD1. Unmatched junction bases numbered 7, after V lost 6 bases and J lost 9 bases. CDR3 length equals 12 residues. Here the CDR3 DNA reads TGTGCCAGCAGAACGGGACAGAGCCAAGCTTTCTTT. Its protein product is CASRTGQSQAFF.

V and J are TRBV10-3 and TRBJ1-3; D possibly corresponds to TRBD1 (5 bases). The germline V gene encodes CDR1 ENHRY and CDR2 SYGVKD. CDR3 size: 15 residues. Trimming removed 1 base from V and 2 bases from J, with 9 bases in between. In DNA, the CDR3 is TGTGCCATCAGTGAGTGGGGGGATCCTGGAAACACCATATATTTT. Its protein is CAISEWGDPGNTIYF.

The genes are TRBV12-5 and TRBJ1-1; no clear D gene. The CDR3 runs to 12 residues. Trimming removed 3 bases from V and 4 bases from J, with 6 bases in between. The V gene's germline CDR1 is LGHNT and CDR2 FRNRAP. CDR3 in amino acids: CASGFSSTEAFF. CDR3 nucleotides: TGTGCTAGTGGTTTTTCCAGCACTGAAGCTTTCTTT.

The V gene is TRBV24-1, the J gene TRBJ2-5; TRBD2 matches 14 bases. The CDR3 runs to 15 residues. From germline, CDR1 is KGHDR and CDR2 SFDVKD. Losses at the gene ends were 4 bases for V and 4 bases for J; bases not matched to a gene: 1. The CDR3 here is CATSEGLAGVETQYF. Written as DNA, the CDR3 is TGTGCCACCAGTGAGGGACTAGCGGGGGTAGAGACCCAGTACTTC.

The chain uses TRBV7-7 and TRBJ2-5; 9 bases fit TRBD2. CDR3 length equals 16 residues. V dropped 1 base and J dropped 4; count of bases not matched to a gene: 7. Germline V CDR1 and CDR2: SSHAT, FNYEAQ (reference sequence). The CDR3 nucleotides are TGTGCCAGCAGCTTAGACTCAGCGGGGGGACTAGAGACCCAGTACTTC. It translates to CASSLDSAGGLETQYF.

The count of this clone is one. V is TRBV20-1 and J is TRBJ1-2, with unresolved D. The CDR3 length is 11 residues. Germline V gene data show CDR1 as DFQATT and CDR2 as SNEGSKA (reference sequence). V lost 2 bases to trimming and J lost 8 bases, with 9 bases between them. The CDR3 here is CSARRPQGYTF. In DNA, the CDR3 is TGCAGTGCTAGACGCCCCCAGGGCTACACCTTC.

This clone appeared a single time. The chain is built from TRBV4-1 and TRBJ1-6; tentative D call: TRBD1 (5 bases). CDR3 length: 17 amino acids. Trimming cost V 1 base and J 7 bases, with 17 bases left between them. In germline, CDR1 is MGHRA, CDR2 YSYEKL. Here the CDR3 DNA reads TGCGCCAGCAGCCAAGCCCCCGCAGGGTGGTCCAATTCACCCCTCCACTTT. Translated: CASSQAPAGWSNSPLHF.

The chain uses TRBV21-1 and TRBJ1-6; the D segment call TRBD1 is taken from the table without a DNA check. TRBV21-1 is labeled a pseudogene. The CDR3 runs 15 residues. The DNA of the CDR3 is TGTGCCAGCAGATCACCCGGGACAGGGGATTCACCCCTCCACTTT. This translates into CASRSPGTGDSPLHF.

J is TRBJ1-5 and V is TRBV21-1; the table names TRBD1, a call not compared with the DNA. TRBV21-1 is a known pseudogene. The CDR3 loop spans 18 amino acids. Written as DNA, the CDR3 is TGTGCCAGCAGGTGGACAGGGGGGCGCCCCTTTGTCAATCAGCCCCAGCATTTT. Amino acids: CASRWTGGRPFVNQPQHF.

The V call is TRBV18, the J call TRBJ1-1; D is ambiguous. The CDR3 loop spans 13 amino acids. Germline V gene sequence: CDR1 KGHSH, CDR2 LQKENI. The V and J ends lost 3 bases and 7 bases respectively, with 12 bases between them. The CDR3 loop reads CASSPVREGEAFF. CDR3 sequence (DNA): TGTGCCAGCTCACCCGTCCGGGAGGGTGAAGCTTTCTTT. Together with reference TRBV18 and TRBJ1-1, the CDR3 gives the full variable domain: NAGVMQNPRHLVRRRGQEARLRCSPMKGHSHVYWYRQLPEEGLKFMVYLQKENIIDESGMPKERFSAEFPKEGPSILRIQQVVRGDSAAYFCASSPVREGEAFFGQGTRLTVV.

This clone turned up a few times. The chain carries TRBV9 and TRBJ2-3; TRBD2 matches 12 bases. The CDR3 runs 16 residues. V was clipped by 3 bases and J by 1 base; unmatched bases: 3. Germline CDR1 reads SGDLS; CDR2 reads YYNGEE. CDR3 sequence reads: CASSARLAGGTDTQYF. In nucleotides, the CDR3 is TGTGCCAGCAGCGCGCGACTAGCGGGGGGCACAGATACGCAGTATTTT.

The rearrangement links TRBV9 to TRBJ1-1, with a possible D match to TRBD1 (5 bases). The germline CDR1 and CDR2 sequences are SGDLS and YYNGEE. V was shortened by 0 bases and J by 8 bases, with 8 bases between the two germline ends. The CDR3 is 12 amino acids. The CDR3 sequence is CASSVEGAEAFF. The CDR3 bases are TGTGCCAGCAGCGTAGAAGGGGCGGAAGCTTTCTTT.

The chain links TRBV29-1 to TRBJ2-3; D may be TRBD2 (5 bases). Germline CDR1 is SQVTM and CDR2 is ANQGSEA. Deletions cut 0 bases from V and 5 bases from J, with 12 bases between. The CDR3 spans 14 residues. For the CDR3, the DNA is TGCAGCGTTGAAGAATCTGGGAGCGGAGATACGCAGTATTTT. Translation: CSVEESGSGDTQYF.

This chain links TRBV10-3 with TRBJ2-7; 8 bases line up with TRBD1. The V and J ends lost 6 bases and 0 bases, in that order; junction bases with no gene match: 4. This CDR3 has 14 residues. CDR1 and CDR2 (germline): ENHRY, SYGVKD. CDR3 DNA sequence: TGTGCCATCAGCCGGACAGGGCTCTCCTACGAGCAGTACTTC. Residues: CAISRTGLSYEQYF.